This T cell receptor (beta chain) was captured in a study of blood T cell repertoires in COVID-19 (dated by TCRdb to about 2020). Context from the whole study: Samples from collaborators originated in the United States, Italy and Spain and spanned both the acute and convalescent phases of COVID-19. The material from the prospective study consisted of cDNA or gDNA derived from T cells, B-cell-depleted T cells, or PBMCs. Deeply sampled blood TCRbeta repertoires from subjects exposed to, actively infected with, or recovered from COVID-19 were included in the dataset. The repertoires were made available in a free public database intended to serve as a resource for research on the immune response to SARS-CoV-2. Samples were obtained from the ongoing ImmuneRACE study (first 160 participants) and from roughly 1,300 subjects provided by 6 global collaborators. Nearly every sample came with metadata listing a de-identified subject ID, COVID-19 status, age in years and sex. Where HLA class I and class II types were available, the types were taken from metadata supplied by the sample provider, not from assay-based typing. What the work shows at the level of the full study, not this receptor alone: The quantity of clinical and demographic metadata differed by source and by participant and was supplied without curation.

TCRbeta CDR3 regions were amplified from genomic DNA using the immunoSEQ Assay, a bias-controlled multiplex PCR. The original methods were these. The number of nucleated cells in each sample was estimated from the amplification of reference gene primers within the assay. To quantify the absolute abundance of each unique TCRbeta CDR3 rearrangement, sequence reads were collapsed and filtered. For each sample, productive Simpson clonality was calculated as the square root of Simpson's diversity index across productive rearrangements. In its TCRdb copy, this immuneACCESS table keeps in-frame sequences only and misses some clones. Where compared with another copy, unresolved V genes explain less than half of these, and the others have no known cause. From that table come the V and J calls and clone size; the DNA was used to work out D and trimming. For this sample there are 270,000 or so clones; around 85% appear just once. About 12% of the sample lies in the top ten.

The CDR3, from cysteine to phenylalanine, totals 11 residues. CDR3 DNA is the only sequence kept; it has 33 bases, read in frame from the first base. Based on the germline V gene (reference sequence), the CDR1 and CDR2 sequences are DFQATT and SNEGSKA. With respect to this clone: The clone's antigen remains unknown. At one of its ends the junction is not consistent with the germline gene, which may arise from a read error.

One collaborating source in Seattle enrolled patients while the patients were actively infected and followed the patients over time throughout the course of disease. The collaborating institutions used their own protocols to collect whole blood in K2EDTA tubes. For TCRbeta analysis, collaborator samples were shipped as frozen whole blood, as isolated PBMCs, or as DNA extracted from either sample type. Source material: peripheral blood. The sequence came from a woman younger than 45 with COVID-19, enrolled during active disease. This receptor chain uses TRBV20-1 and TRBJ1-1; tentative D gene TRBD1, with 6 bases matching. The CDR3: CSAGDSTLRGF. The nucleotides read TGCAGTGCTGGTGACAGTACTCTGAGGGGGTTT.